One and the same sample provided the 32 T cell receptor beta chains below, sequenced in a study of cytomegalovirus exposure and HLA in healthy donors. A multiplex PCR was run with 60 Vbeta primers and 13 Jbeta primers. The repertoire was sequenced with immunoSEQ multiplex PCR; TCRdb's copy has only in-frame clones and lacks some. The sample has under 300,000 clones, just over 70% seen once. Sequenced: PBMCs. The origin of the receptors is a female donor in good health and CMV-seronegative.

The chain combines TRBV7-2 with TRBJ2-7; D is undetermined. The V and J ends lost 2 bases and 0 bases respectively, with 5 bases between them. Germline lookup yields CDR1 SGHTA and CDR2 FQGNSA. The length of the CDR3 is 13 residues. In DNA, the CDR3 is TGTGCCAGCAGCTTAAGCCCCTCCTACGAGCAGTACTTC. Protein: CASSLSPSYEQYF.

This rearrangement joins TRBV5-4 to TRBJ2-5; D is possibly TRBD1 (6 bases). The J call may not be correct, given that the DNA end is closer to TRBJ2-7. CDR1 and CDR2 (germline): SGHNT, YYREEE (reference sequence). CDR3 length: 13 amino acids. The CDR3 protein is CASSAGQTYEQYF. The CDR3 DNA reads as TGTGCCAGCAGCGCAGGACAGACCTACGAGCAGTACTTC.

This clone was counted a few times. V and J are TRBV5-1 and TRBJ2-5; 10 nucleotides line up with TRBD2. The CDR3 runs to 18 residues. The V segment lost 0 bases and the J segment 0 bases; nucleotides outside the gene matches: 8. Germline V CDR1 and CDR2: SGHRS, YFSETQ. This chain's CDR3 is CASSLVSSGSKYQETQYF. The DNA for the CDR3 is TGCGCCAGCAGCTTGGTTTCTAGCGGGAGTAAGTACCAAGAGACCCAGTACTTC. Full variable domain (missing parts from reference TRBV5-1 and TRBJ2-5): KAGVTQTPRYLIKTRGQQVTLSCSPISGHRSVSWYQQTPGQGLQFLFEYFSETQRNKGNFPGRFSGRQFSNSRSEMNVSTLELGDSALYLCASSLVSSGSKYQETQYFGPGTRLLVL.

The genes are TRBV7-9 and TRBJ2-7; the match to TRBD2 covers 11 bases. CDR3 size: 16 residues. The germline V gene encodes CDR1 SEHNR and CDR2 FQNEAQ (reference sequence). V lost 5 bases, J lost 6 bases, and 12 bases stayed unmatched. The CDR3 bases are TGTGCCAGCAGCCCCCCACTAGCGGGAGAGGTTCCCGAGCAGTACTTC. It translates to CASSPPLAGEVPEQYF.

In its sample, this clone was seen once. The CDR3 DNA reads as TGTGCCAGCACCCCTTTGTCGGGAGCATCCTACGAGCAGTACTTC. Translating gives CASTPLSGASYEQYF. The chain recombines TRBV7-6 with TRBJ2-5, with D perhaps TRBD2 (6 bases). The DNA end lines up better with TRBJ2-7; the J call may be wrong. CDR1 is SGHVS, CDR2 FNYEAQ, per germline. The CDR3 is 15 amino acids.

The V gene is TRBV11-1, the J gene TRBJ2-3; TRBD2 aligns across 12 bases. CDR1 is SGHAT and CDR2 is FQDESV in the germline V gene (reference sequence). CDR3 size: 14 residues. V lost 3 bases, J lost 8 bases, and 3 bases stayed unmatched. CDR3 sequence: CASSFEGLAGTQYF. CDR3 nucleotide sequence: TGTGCCAGCAGCTTTGAGGGACTAGCGGGTACGCAGTATTTT.

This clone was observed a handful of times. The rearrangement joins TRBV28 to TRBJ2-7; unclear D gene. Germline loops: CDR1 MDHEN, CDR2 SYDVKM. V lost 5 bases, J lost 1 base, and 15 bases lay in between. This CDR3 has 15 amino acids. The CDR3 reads CASSDATPRSYEQYF. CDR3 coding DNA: TGTGCCAGCAGTGATGCGACCCCGCGGTCCTACGAGCAGTACTTC.

The CDR3 is CASSPGSQSYNEQFF. In DNA form, the CDR3 reads TGCGCCAGCAGCCCAGGGTCCCAATCCTACAATGAGCAGTTCTTC. V gene TRBV4-1 combines with J gene TRBJ2-1, with D maybe TRBD1 (5 bases). Germline lookup yields CDR1 MGHRA and CDR2 YSYEKL. The CDR3 totals 15 residues. V lost 4 bases and J lost 1, with 11 bases in between.

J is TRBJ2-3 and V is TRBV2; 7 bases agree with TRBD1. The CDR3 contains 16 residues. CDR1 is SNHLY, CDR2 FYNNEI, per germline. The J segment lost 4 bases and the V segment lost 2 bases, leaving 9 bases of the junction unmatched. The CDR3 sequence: CASSERRQGRADTQYF. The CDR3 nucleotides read TGTGCCAGCAGTGAACGGAGACAGGGAAGGGCAGATACGCAGTATTTT.

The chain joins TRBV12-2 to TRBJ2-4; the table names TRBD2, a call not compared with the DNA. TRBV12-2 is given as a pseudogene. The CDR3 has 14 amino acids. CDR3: CAEMAGGPKNIQYF. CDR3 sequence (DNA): TGTGCAGAAATGGCCGGGGGGCCCAAAAACATTCAGTACTTC.

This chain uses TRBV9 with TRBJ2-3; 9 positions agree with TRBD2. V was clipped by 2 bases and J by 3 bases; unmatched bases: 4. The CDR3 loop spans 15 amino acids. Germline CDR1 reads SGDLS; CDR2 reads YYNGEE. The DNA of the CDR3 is TGTGCCAGCAGCGTTGATAGCGGGAGAACAGATACGCAGTATTTT. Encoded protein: CASSVDSGRTDTQYF. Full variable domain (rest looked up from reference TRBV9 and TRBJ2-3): DSGVTQTPKHLITATGQRVTLRCSPRSGDLSVYWYQQSLDQGLQFLIQYYNGEERAKGNILERFSAQQFPDLHSELNLSSLELGDSALYFCASSVDSGRTDTQYFGPGTRLTVL.

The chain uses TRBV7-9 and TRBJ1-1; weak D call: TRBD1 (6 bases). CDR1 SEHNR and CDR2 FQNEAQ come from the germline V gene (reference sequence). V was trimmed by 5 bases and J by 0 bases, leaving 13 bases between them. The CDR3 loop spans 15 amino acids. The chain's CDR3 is CASSMYRDMNTEAFF. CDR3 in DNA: TGTGCCAGCAGCATGTACAGGGACATGAACACTGAAGCTTTCTTT.

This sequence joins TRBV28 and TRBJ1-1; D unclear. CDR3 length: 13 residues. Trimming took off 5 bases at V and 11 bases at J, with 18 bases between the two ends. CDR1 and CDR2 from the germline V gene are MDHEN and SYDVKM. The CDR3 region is CASSQRQVRWAFF. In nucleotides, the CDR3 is TGTGCCAGCAGTCAAAGGCAGGTTAGGTGGGCTTTCTTT.

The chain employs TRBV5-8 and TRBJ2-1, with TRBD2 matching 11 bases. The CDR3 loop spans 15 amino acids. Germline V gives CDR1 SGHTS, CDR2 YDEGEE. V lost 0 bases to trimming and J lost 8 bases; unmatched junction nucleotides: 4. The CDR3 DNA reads TGTGCCAGCAGCTTGGAACTAGCGGGAGAGCATGAGCAGTTCTTC. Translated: CASSLELAGEHEQFF.

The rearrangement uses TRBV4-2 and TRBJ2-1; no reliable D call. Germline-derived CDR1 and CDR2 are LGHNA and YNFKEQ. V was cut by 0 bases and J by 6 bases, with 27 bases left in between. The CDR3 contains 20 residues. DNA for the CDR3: TGTGCCAGCAGCCAAGAGATAATTCAAGTTTATGAGCTAGTATCCAATGAGCAGTTCTTC. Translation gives CASSQEIIQVYELVSNEQFF.

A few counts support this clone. The CDR3 sequence is CASSELDIPGETQYF. The CDR3 nucleotides read TGTGCCAGCTCGGAATTGGACATACCCGGAGAGACCCAGTACTTC. The chain recombines TRBV2 with TRBJ2-5; D is possibly TRBD1 (5 bases). Trimming removed 8 bases from V and 4 bases from J, with 20 bases in between. The CDR3 runs 15 residues. From germline, CDR1 is SNHLY and CDR2 FYNNEI.

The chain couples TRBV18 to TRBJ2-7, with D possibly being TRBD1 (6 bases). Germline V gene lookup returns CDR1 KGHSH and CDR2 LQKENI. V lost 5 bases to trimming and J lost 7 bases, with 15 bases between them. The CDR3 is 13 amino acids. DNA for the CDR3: TGTGCCAGCTCAACTGGCAGGGGCGGGGAGCAGTACTTC. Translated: CASSTGRGGEQYF. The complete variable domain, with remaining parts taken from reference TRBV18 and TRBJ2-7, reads NAGVMQNPRHLVRRRGQEARLRCSPMKGHSHVYWYRQLPEEGLKFMVYLQKENIIDESGMPKERFSAEFPKEGPSILRIQQVVRGDSAAYFCASSTGRGGEQYFGPGTRLTVT.

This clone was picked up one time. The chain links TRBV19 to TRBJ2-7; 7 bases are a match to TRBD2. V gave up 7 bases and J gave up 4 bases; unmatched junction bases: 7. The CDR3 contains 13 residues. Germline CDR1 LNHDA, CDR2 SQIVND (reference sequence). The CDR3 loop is CASIGGRGYEQYF. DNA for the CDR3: TGTGCCAGTATAGGCGGGAGAGGATACGAGCAGTACTTC.

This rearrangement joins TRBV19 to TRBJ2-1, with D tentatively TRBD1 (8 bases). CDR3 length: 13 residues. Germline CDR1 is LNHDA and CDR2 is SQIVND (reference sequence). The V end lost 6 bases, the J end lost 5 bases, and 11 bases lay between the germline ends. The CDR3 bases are TGTGCCAGTAGCACAGGGGGGGACAATGAGCAGTTCTTC. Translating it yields CASSTGGDNEQFF.

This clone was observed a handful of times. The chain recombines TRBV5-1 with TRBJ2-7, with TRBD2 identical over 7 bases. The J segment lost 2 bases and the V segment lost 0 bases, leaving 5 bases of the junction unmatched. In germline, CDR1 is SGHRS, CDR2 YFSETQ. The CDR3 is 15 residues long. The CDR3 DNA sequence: TGCGCCAGCAGCTTGGCCGAGCGGGGAACCTACGAGCAGTACTTC. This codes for CASSLAERGTYEQYF.

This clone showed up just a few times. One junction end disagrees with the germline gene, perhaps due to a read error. The CDR3 reads CSSRVTGGGYTF. In DNA, the CDR3 is TGTTCCAGCAGGGTGACAGGGGGCGGCTACACCTTC. This sequence joins TRBV7-9 and TRBJ1-2; 10 bases match TRBD1. CDR1 and CDR2 from the germline V gene are SEHNR and FQNEAQ (reference sequence). The CDR3 sequence is 12 residues long. Combining the CDR3 with reference TRBV7-9 and TRBJ1-2 gives the whole variable domain DTGVSQNPRHKITKRGQNVTFRCDPISEHNRLYWYRQTLGQGPEFLTYFQNEAQLEKSRLLSDRFSAERPKGSFSTLEIQRTEQGDSAMYLCSSRVTGGGYTFGSGTRLTVV.

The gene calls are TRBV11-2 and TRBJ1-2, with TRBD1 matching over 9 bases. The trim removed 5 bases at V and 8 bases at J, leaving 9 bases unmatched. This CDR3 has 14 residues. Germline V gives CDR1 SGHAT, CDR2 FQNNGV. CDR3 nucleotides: TGTGCCAGCAGCAGGGACAGGGTCTCGACCGGCTACACCTTC. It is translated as CASSRDRVSTGYTF.

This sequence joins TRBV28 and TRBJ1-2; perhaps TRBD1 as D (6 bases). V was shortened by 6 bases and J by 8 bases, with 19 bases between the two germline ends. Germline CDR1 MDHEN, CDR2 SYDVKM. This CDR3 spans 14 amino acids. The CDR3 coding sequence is TGTGCCAGCAGGGGGGCAAGGGGAGATGAGGGCTACACCTTC. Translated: CASRGARGDEGYTF.

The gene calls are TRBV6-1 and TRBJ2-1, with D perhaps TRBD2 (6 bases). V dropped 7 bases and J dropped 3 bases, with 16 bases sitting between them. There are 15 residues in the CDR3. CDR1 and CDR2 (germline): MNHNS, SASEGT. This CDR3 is CASTNGRGFYNEQFF. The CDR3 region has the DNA TGTGCCAGCACGAACGGGAGAGGGTTCTACAATGAGCAGTTCTTC.

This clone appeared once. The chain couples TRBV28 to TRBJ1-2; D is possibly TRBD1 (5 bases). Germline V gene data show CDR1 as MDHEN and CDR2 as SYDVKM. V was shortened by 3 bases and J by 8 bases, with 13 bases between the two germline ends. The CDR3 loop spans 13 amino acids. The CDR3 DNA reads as TGTGCCAGCAGTTTTCCCGTGTGGGGCGGCTACACCTTC. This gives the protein CASSFPVWGGYTF.

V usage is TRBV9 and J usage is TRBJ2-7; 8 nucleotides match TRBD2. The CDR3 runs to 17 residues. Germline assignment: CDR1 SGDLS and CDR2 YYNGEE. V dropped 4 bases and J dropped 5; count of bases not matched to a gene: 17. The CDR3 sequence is CASSRLPERGQGHEQYF. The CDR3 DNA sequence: TGTGCCAGCAGCCGCCTCCCCGAGCGGGGGCAAGGGCACGAGCAGTACTTC.

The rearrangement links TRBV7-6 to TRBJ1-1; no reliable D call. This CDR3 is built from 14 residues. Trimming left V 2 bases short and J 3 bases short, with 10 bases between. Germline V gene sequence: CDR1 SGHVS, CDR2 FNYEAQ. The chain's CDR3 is CASSLNWRDTEAFF. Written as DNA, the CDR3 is TGTGCCAGCAGCTTAAACTGGCGGGACACTGAAGCTTTCTTT.

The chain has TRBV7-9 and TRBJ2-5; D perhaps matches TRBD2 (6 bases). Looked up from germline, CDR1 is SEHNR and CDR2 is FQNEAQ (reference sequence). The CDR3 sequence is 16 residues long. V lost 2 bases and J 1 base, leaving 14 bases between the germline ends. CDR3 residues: CASSLRAGRIQETQYF. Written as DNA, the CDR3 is TGTGCCAGCAGCTTACGGGCGGGACGTATCCAAGAGACCCAGTACTTC.

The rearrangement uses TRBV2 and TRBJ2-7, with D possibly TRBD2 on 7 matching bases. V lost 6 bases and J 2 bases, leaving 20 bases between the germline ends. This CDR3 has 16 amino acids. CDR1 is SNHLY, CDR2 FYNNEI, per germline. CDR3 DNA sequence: TGTGCCAGCAGGGGGGGGGCGAGTGCGAGGACCTACGAGCAGTACTTC. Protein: CASRGGASARTYEQYF. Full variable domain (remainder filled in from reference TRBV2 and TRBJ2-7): EPEVTQTPSHQVTQMGQEVILRCVPISNHLYFYWYRQILGQKVEFLVSFYNNEISEKSEIFDDQFSVERPDGSNFTLKIRSTKLEDSAMYFCASRGGASARTYEQYFGPGTRLTVT.

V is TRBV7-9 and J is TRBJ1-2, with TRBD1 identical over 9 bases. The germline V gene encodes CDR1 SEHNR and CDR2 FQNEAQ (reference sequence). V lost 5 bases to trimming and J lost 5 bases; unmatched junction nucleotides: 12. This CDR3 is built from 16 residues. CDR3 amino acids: CASSLSSQGAEYGYTF. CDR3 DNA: TGTGCCAGCAGCCTTTCCTCACAGGGGGCGGAATATGGCTACACCTTC.

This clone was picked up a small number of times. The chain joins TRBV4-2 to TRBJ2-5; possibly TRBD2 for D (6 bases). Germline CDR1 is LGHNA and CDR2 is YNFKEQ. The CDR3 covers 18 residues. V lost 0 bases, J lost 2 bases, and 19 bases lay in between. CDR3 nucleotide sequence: TGTGCCAGCAGCCAAGATCTCTTGGCGGGACCGGGGCAAGAGACCCAGTACTTC. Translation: CASSQDLLAGPGQETQYF.

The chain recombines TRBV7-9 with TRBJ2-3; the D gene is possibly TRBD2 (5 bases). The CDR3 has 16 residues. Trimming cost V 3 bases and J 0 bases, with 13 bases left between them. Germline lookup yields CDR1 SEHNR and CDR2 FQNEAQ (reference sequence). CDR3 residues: CASSFWSGRSTDTQYF. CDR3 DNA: TGTGCCAGCAGCTTCTGGAGCGGTCGTAGCACAGATACGCAGTATTTT. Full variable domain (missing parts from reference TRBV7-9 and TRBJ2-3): DTGVSQNPRHKITKRGQNVTFRCDPISEHNRLYWYRQTLGQGPEFLTYFQNEAQLEKSRLLSDRFSAERPKGSFSTLEIQRTEQGDSAMYLCASSFWSGRSTDTQYFGPGTRLTVL.